The rows below give T cell receptor beta chains drawn from one sample of a study of CD8 T cells in Susac syndrome. TCRdb reprocessed the immunoSEQ multiplex PCR reads with MiXCR, giving one entry per CDR3 protein. The sample has 300,000 to 350,000 distinct CDR3 sequences; about 91% are singletons. The sample consisted of CD4+ T cells from PBMCs. Receptors were obtained from a human donor with multiple sclerosis. Each CDR3 is given with its conserved first and last residue. The D gene is left open where the match is weak. The listing skips clone size in some rows; elsewhere it reads once, few, many or a size class.

v_gene: TRBV5-1
d_gene: NA
abundance: NA
CDR3aa: CASSLDVGTSPLHF

v_gene: TRBV2
d_gene: TRBD1
abundance: NA
CDR3aa: CASSQIGTGSVGYTF

v_gene: TRBV2
d_gene: NA
abundance: NA
CDR3aa: CASRFANTEAFF

v_gene: TRBV9
d_gene: NA
abundance: NA
CDR3aa: CASSEGVTGQDIEKLFF

v_gene: TRBV7-2
d_gene: NA
abundance: NA
CDR3aa: CASSLAPRGVGNEQFF

v_gene: TRBV7-9
d_gene: NA
abundance: NA
CDR3aa: CALGMGKWVLGAEKLFF

v_gene: TRBV19
d_gene: NA
abundance: NA
CDR3aa: CASSIGGRRNEKLFF

v_gene: TRBV12-3/TRBV12-4
d_gene: NA
abundance: few
CDR3aa: CASSWDLNSPLHF

v_gene: TRBV3-1
d_gene: TRBD1
abundance: NA
CDR3aa: CASSRRGGTPLHF

v_gene: TRBV4-3
d_gene: NA
abundance: NA
CDR3aa: CASSQGDGRNIQYF

v_gene: TRBV30
d_gene: NA
abundance: NA
CDR3aa: CAWSPGAWEQYF

v_gene: TRBV3-1
d_gene: NA
abundance: NA
CDR3aa: CASSPRDTNYNEQFF

v_gene: TRBV20-1
d_gene: TRBD2
abundance: NA
CDR3aa: CSARVTSGQETQYF

v_gene: TRBV7-3
d_gene: TRBD2
abundance: NA
CDR3aa: CASSTGGLAGFDEQFF

v_gene: TRBV11-2
d_gene: TRBD2
abundance: NA
CDR3aa: CASSLVSGRKNEQFF

v_gene: TRBV7-2
d_gene: TRBD2
abundance: NA
CDR3aa: CASSLEAGGISTDTQYF

v_gene: TRBV3-1
d_gene: NA
abundance: NA
CDR3aa: CASRDTRVQNIQYF

v_gene: TRBV19
d_gene: TRBD1
abundance: NA
CDR3aa: CASMTGGAPDTEAFF

v_gene: TRBV9
d_gene: TRBD1
abundance: NA
CDR3aa: CASSVGQGLEQYF

v_gene: TRBV19
d_gene: TRBD2
abundance: NA
CDR3aa: CASTTSRNTDTQYF

v_gene: TRBV19
d_gene: NA
abundance: NA
CDR3aa: CASRWGRSQPQHF

v_gene: TRBV12-3/TRBV12-4
d_gene: TRBD1
abundance: NA
CDR3aa: CASSLDRGHPYEQYF

v_gene: TRBV5-4
d_gene: NA
abundance: NA
CDR3aa: CASSPGQGEQFF

v_gene: TRBV2
d_gene: NA
abundance: NA
CDR3aa: CASSGQGGWTNEKLFF

v_gene: TRBV6-5
d_gene: TRBD1
abundance: once
CDR3aa: CASSYSNIFGQGSIQYF

v_gene: TRBV30
d_gene: TRBD1
abundance: NA
CDR3aa: CAWTPDRAGNQPQHF

v_gene: TRBV7-2
d_gene: TRBD1
abundance: NA
CDR3aa: CASSTQGEGQSREQYF

v_gene: TRBV18
d_gene: NA
abundance: NA
CDR3aa: CASSPRKGYNEQFF

v_gene: TRBV7-8
d_gene: NA
abundance: NA
CDR3aa: CASSLVSVFLEQYF

v_gene: TRBV19
d_gene: NA
abundance: NA
CDR3aa: CASSISGQPQETQYF

v_gene: TRBV20-1
d_gene: TRBD2
abundance: NA
CDR3aa: CSAPGTSGAAYNEQFF

v_gene: TRBV20-1
d_gene: TRBD2
abundance: NA
CDR3aa: CSAASSGTYEQYF

v_gene: TRBV10-3
d_gene: NA
abundance: once
CDR3aa: CAISEYRPLREQYF

v_gene: TRBV19
d_gene: NA
abundance: NA
CDR3aa: CASKGDTNTGELFF

v_gene: TRBV7-6
d_gene: TRBD2
abundance: NA
CDR3aa: CASSPAVSGSVSGELFF

v_gene: TRBV30
d_gene: NA
abundance: NA
CDR3aa: CAWRQRTGEAFF

v_gene: TRBV7-9
d_gene: NA
abundance: NA
CDR3aa: CASSLVGTTTGELFF

v_gene: TRBV12-3/TRBV12-4
d_gene: TRBD2
abundance: NA
CDR3aa: CASSSPRGGKGSTDTQYF

v_gene: TRBV5-6
d_gene: NA
abundance: NA
CDR3aa: CASSFESTGPETQYF

v_gene: TRBV20-1
d_gene: NA
abundance: NA
CDR3aa: CSARRRAKDTETFF

v_gene: TRBV18
d_gene: NA
abundance: NA
CDR3aa: CASSRDKNTEAFF